This T cell receptor (beta chain) was retrieved from a study of blood T cell repertoires in COVID-19. The assay was immunoSEQ multiplex PCR, and TCRdb's table has in-frame clones only and misses some. The sample includes tens of thousands of clones, 80% to 95% seen only once; the top ten take under 5.5%. Trimming stripped 3 bases from V and 7 bases from J, with 12 bases between. This CDR3 comprises 13 residues. Germline values: CDR1 MDHEN, CDR2 SYDVKM. The TCR sequence derives from a middle-aged man with active COVID-19. The sample consisted of peripheral blood. The chain has TRBV28 and TRBJ1-2; tentatively, D is TRBD1 (5 bases). CDR3 in amino acids: CASSFAGRGGYTF. CDR3 DNA sequence: TGTGCCAGCAGTTTTGCAGGGAGGGGTGGCTACACCTTC.